This T cell receptor (beta chain) was found in a study of control samples from healthy donors and cancer patients. Sequencing used immunoSEQ multiplex PCR; TCRdb keeps in-frame clones, though not all of them. This sample has roughly 80,000 clones, with about nine tenths found just once. This CDR3 contains 16 residues. Per the germline V gene, CDR1 is LNHDA and CDR2 is SQIVND (reference sequence). V lost 4 bases and J lost 0; bases outside the gene matches: 8. Material for sequencing was blood. This receptor was identified in a man aged 50-60 years in good health. The chain is built from TRBV19 and TRBJ1-1, with 7 bases identical to TRBD1. The CDR3 region is CASSKYKTGLNTEAFF. The CDR3 coding sequence is TGTGCCAGTAGTAAATATAAGACAGGGTTGAACACTGAAGCTTTCTTT.